A single TCR beta chain is shown here with its context. The target antigen is unknown. The record originates from a study of STAT5B mutations in CD4+ large granular lymphocyte leukemia. Findings and limits, study-wide: Without putative leukemic clones, patient CD4-sorted repertoires remained more clonal than healthy CD4+ repertoires. Main leukemic clonotypes were patient-specific, but roughly 26% appeared at low frequency elsewhere.

Sequencing used immunoSEQ multiplex PCR; TCRdb keeps in-frame clones, though not all of them. Here the sample spans 37,000 or so clones, about four fifths being singletons. With 0 bases clipped from V and 0 bases from J, the junction kept 5 bases outside the gene matches. The CDR3 has 18 amino acids. Per the germline V gene, CDR1 is MNHNS and CDR2 is SASEGT. Sequenced: CD4+ T cells from blood buffy coats. The V call is TRBV6-1, the J call TRBJ1-3; TRBD1 agrees at 10 bases. The origin of this receptor is a human donor in good health. The CDR3: CASSEAGTGETSGNTIYF. The CDR3, as DNA: TGTGCCAGCAGTGAAGCGGGGACAGGGGAAACCTCTGGAAACACCATATATTTT.